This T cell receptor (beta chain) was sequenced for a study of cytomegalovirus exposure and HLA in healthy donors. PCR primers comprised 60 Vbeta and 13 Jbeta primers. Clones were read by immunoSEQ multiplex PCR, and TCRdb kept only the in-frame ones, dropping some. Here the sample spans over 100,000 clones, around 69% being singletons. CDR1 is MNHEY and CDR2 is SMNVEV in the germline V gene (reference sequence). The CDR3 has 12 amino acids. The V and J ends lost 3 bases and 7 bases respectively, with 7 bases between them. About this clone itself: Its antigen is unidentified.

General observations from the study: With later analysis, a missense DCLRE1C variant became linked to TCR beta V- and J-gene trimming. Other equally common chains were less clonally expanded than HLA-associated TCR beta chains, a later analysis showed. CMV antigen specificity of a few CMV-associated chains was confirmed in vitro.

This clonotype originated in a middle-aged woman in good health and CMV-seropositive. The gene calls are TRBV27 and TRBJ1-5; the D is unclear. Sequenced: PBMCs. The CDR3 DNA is TGTGCCAGCAGTTTCGCAGGCCAGCCCCAGCATTTT. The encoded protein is CASSFAGQPQHF.